Listed below are T cell receptor beta chains from one sample, sequenced in a study of blood T cell repertoires in COVID-19. Only in-frame clones appear in the TCRdb table, and some are missing; sequencing was by immunoSEQ multiplex PCR. The table shows 390,000 or so clones, with 85% to 90% occurring only once. Input material: PBMCs or T cells enriched from blood (not recorded which). The receptor set was obtained from a woman in her fifties or sixties who had recovered from COVID-19. The CDR3 runs from the conserved cysteine through the conserved F or W. The D gene is left open where the match is weak. For some rows the clone size is stated as once, few or many, or as a class when expanded; others skip it.

TRBD1 | TRBJ1-1 | - | TRBV2 | TGTGCCAGCAGGCCGACAGGGGGCGTACAAGCTTTCTTT | CASRPTGGVQAFF
TRBD1 | TRBJ1-4 | - | TRBV14 | TGTGCCAGCAGTCGAACAGGGGGCGGTGAAAAACTGTTTTTT | CASSRTGGGEKLFF
- | TRBJ2-1 | - | TRBV7-2 | TGTGCCAGCAGCCCCCGGGGGACGAGCTCCTACAATGAGCAGTTCTTC | CASSPRGTSSYNEQFF
- | TRBJ1-1 | - | TRBV24-1 | TGTGCCACCAGTGAACCCGACAGAACTGAAGCTTTCTTT | CATSEPDRTEAFF
- | TRBJ2-2 | few | TRBV2 | TGTGCCAGCAGTGAAGAAGCCGCGAACACCGGGGAGCTGTTTTTT | CASSEEAANTGELFF
- | TRBJ2-7 | few | TRBV3-1/TRBV3-2 | TGTGCCAGCAGCCAACTAGGGGATAGAACAAACGAGCAGTACTTC | CASSQLGDRTNEQYF
- | TRBJ1-5 | - | TRBV30 | TGTGCCTGGAGTTTAGCAGGGAAACAGCCCCAGCATTTT | CAWSLAGKQPQHF
TRBD2 | TRBJ2-1 | - | TRBV6-2/TRBV6-3 | TGTGCCAGCAGTTACAGGCCTGGGAGGGCGGGGGATGAGCAGTTCTTC | CASSYRPGRAGDEQFF
- | TRBJ1-2 | - | TRBV4-3 | TGCGCCAGCAGCCAAGTAGGGGCAGGGGTCTATGGCTACACCTTC | CASSQVGAGVYGYTF
- | TRBJ2-2 | - | TRBV11-2 | TGTGCCAGCAGCCCAATTAGAGACACCGGGGAGCTGTTTTTT | CASSPIRDTGELFF
- | TRBJ2-7 | - | TRBV20-1 | TGCAGTGCCCCATGGGGGAGGGAGCAGTACTTC | CSAPWGREQYF
- | TRBJ2-2 | - | TRBV5-6 | TGTGCCAGCAGCCTGTCGGGTGGGACACGAAACACCGGGGAGCTGTTTTTT | CASSLSGGTRNTGELFF
TRBD1 | TRBJ1-4 | few | TRBV5-1 | TGCGCCAGCAGCACGACAGGGGGTACGGAAAAACTGTTTTTT | CASSTTGGTEKLFF
- | TRBJ2-3 | few | TRBV18 | TGTGCCAGCTCATCCCCCTCGGACGGGATCGATACGCAGTATTTT | CASSSPSDGIDTQYF